This T cell receptor beta chain was obtained from a study of blood T cell repertoires in COVID-19. CDR3 size: 14 residues. Germline loops: CDR1 SEHNR, CDR2 FQNEAQ (reference sequence). Losses at the gene ends were 5 bases for V and 7 bases for J; bases not matched to a gene: 11. As handled by the study authors: Estimation of nucleated cell counts relied on the amplification of reference gene primers. Sequencing used immunoSEQ multiplex PCR; TCRdb keeps in-frame clones, though not all of them. V, J and clone size are taken as reported in that table, and D and trimming were inferred from the DNA itself. The sample includes 330,000 or so clones, about 91% seen only once; the top ten take 9.5% to 10%.

The clonotype was recovered from a man aged 30 to 39 with COVID-19, enrolled during active disease. Sequenced: peripheral blood. V and J are TRBV7-9 and TRBJ2-7; 7 bases are shared with TRBD1. The CDR3 bases are TGTGCCAGCAGCGACCGACAGGGAATGGGAGAGCAGTACTTC. Protein: CASSDRQGMGEQYF. Full variable domain (remainder filled in from reference TRBV7-9 and TRBJ2-7): DTGVSQNPRHKITKRGQNVTFRCDPISEHNRLYWYRQTLGQGPEFLTYFQNEAQLEKSRLLSDRFSAERPKGSFSTLEIQRTEQGDSAMYLCASSDRQGMGEQYFGPGTRLTVT.